This T cell receptor beta chain originates from a study of cytomegalovirus exposure and HLA in healthy donors. PCR primers comprised 60 Vbeta and 13 Jbeta primers. The table came from immunoSEQ multiplex PCR; TCRdb's copy has only in-frame clones and leaves some out. Of some 140,000 clones detected, roughly 73% appear once; the ten largest clones hold about 1.2%. Germline CDR1 is SEHNR and CDR2 is FQNEAQ (reference sequence). The CDR3 consists of 15 residues. V lost 5 bases, J lost 5 bases, and 16 bases lay in between. The sample was PBMCs. The clonotype originates from a woman aged 40 to 50 in good health and CMV-seronegative. V gene TRBV7-9 combines with J gene TRBJ2-1; D perhaps matches TRBD1 (6 bases). Written as DNA, the CDR3 is TGTGCCAGCAGCCCGCCGCCAGGGGCCGACAATGAGCAGTTCTTC. Protein: CASSPPPGADNEQFF.